These 28 T cell receptor beta chains were all obtained from the same sample, sequenced in a study of T-cell reconstitution after alpha-beta-depleted transplantation in children. The library targeted TCRbeta and was prepared with unique molecular identifiers. TCRdb re-analysed the PCR reads in MiXCR, keeping a single row per CDR3 protein. There are over 450,000 distinct CDR3 sequences in the sample; over 9.5% occur only once, and roughly 2.1% lies in the top ten. Sample: PBMCs, taken before TCRalphabeta/CD19-depleted stem cell transplant. The receptors were gathered from a child aged 2 to 9 with inherited bone marrow failure, due to receive a stem cell transplant.

V usage is TRBV4-2 and J usage is TRBJ2-7; D may be TRBD1 (6 bases). The CDR3 totals 13 residues. Trimming removed 4 bases at V and 2 bases at J, with 9 bases between. Germline CDR1 reads LGHNA; CDR2 reads YNFKEQ. Here the CDR3 reads CASSPKGAYEQYF. The CDR3 bases are TGTGCCAGCAGCCCGAAGGGGGCCTACGAGCAGTACTTC.

CDR3 sequence reads: CASSLVGRSSYEQYF. CDR3 in DNA: TGTGCCAGCAGCTTAGTGGGACGGAGCTCCTACGAGCAGTACTTC. The V gene is TRBV7-9, the J gene TRBJ2-7; D possibly matches TRBD1 or TRBD2 (5 bases each). This CDR3 is built from 15 residues. V was cut by 1 base and J by 0 bases, with 10 bases left in between. CDR1 and CDR2 (germline): SEHNR, FQNEAQ (reference sequence).

This clonotype was seen only a few times. This chain connects TRBV29-1 to TRBJ1-1; D is uncertain. The germline V and J ends were trimmed by 8 bases and 6 bases, with 7 bases remaining between them. The CDR3 has 9 residues. Germline loops: CDR1 SQVTM, CDR2 ANQGSEA. CDR3 in amino acids: CSPSPEAFF. The CDR3 DNA follows: TGCAGCCCCTCACCTGAAGCTTTCTTT.

The sample holds many counts of this clonotype. The chain is built from TRBV12-3 or TRBV12-4 and TRBJ1-1; possible D gene TRBD1, 5 bases. V was clipped by 5 bases and J by 4 bases, with 20 bases between them. The CDR3 runs 16 residues. CDR3 in DNA: TGTGCCAGCAGTCCAGCGGTGAGGGGTTTTGGCACTGAAGCTTTCTTT. Amino acid sequence: CASSPAVRGFGTEAFF.

The chain is built from TRBV6-2 or TRBV6-3 and TRBJ1-5; the D is unclear. The V gene lost 0 bases and the J gene lost 9 bases, with 9 bases spanning the gap. Per the germline V gene, CDR1 is MNHEY and CDR2 is SVGEGT. This CDR3 contains 13 residues. CDR3 protein: CASSYSSQRPQHF. The CDR3 region has the DNA TGTGCCAGCAGTTACTCTAGTCAGCGGCCCCAGCATTTT.

The V gene is TRBV7-8, the J gene TRBJ2-7; D is ambiguous. CDR3 length equals 10 residues. CDR1 and CDR2 (germline): SGHVS, FQNEAQ. V was shortened by 9 bases and J by 5 bases, with 8 bases between the two germline ends. CDR3 amino acids: CASSGHEQYF. In nucleotides, the CDR3 is TGTGCCAGTTCGGGCCACGAGCAGTACTTC.

The chain uses TRBV4-2 and TRBJ1-1; no clear D. The germline gives CDR1 LGHNA, CDR2 YNFKEQ. The length of the CDR3 is 12 residues. V was clipped by 3 bases and J by 1 base, with 3 bases between them. The CDR3 loop reads CASSHQNTEAFF. The CDR3 DNA reads as TGTGCCAGCAGCCATCAGAACACTGAAGCTTTCTTT.

This clonotype occurred many times. V is TRBV7-2 and J is TRBJ2-7; D ambiguous. This CDR3 is built from 12 residues. Per the germline V gene, CDR1 is SGHTA and CDR2 is FQGNSA. V was cut by 5 bases and J by 9 bases, with 14 bases left in between. CDR3 in amino acids: CASSPAQGLQYF. The CDR3 coding sequence is TGTGCCAGCAGCCCGGCGCAAGGATTGCAGTACTTC.

This clonotype was counted ten times or more. The genes are TRBV25-1 and TRBJ2-7, with 7 bases fitting TRBD2. In germline, CDR1 is MGHDK, CDR2 SYGVNS. The trim removed 1 base at V and 4 bases at J, leaving 7 bases unmatched. The CDR3 is made up of 15 amino acids. CDR3 region: CASSEWGGSEYEQYF. The CDR3 DNA reads TGTGCCAGCAGTGAATGGGGCGGGAGTGAATACGAGCAGTACTTC.

Ten or more counts support this clonotype. The chain joins TRBV20-1 to TRBJ2-1, with 10 bases aligning to TRBD2. Germline V gene lookup returns CDR1 DFQATT and CDR2 SNEGSKA (reference sequence). The J segment lost 3 bases and the V segment lost 4 bases, leaving 12 bases of the junction unmatched. This CDR3 contains 17 residues. CDR3 residues: CSAKEMRTSGNYNEQFF. The CDR3 region has the DNA TGCAGTGCTAAAGAGATGCGGACTAGCGGAAACTACAATGAGCAGTTCTTC.

This clonotype was seen many times. The chain links TRBV29-1 to TRBJ2-1; 13 bases map to TRBD2. Germline V lookup: CDR1 SQVTM, CDR2 ANQGSEA. With V trimmed by 3 bases and J by 8 bases, 7 bases remained unmatched. The CDR3 contains 15 residues. The CDR3 reads CSVDAGLAGEDEQFF. The CDR3 nucleotides read TGCAGCGTTGACGCCGGACTAGCGGGAGAGGATGAGCAGTTCTTC.

This clonotype was found many times. V gene TRBV20-1 combines with J gene TRBJ2-3; TRBD2 might be the D (6 bases). The CDR3 is 15 residues long. CDR1 and CDR2 (germline): DFQATT, SNEGSKA (reference sequence). V lost 1 base and J 2 bases, leaving 13 bases between the germline ends. The CDR3 sequence: CSARVFAGLTDTQYF. In DNA form, the CDR3 reads TGCAGTGCTAGAGTGTTTGCGGGACTCACAGATACGCAGTATTTT.

V is TRBV6-5 and J is TRBJ2-3; D not certain. V lost 6 bases to trimming and J lost 6 bases, with 13 bases between them. The CDR3 runs to 13 residues. The germline V gene has CDR1 MNHEY and CDR2 SVGAGI. This CDR3 is CASRYAGLDTQYF. The CDR3 region has the DNA TGTGCCAGCAGGTACGCCGGGCTCGATACGCAGTATTTT.

About this clonotype itself: Being one base from a much bigger clone, this may be a read error. The chain is built from TRBV4-1 and TRBJ2-7, with TRBD2 as a possible D gene (6 bases). Per the germline V gene, CDR1 is MGHRA and CDR2 is YSYEKL. CDR3 size: 16 residues. The germline V and J ends were trimmed by 0 bases and 9 bases, with 21 bases remaining between them. CDR3 region: CASSQDQRRDWNGQYF. For the CDR3, the DNA is TGCGCCAGCAGCCAAGATCAGCGGCGGGATTGGAACGGGCAGTACTTC.

With respect to this clonotype: One base away lies a much larger clone, so this may be a sequencing read error. CDR3 coding DNA: TGTGCCAGCAGTAAGACGGGACAGGGATTGGCCAAAAACATTCAGTACTTC. Translated: CASSKTGQGLAKNIQYF. The chain couples TRBV12-3 or TRBV12-4 to TRBJ2-4; 9 bases line up with TRBD1. This CDR3 is 17 amino acids long. Losses at the gene ends were 5 bases for V and 1 base for J; bases not matched to a gene: 9.

This chain joins TRBV10-3 and TRBJ2-3; TRBD2 agrees at 15 bases. J gave up 5 bases and V 3 bases, and 9 bases lay outside the gene matches. Germline loops: CDR1 ENHRY, CDR2 SYGVKD. The CDR3 consists of 18 residues. The CDR3 protein is CAISEGLAGGGQKDTQYF. CDR3 DNA sequence: TGTGCCATCAGTGAAGGACTAGCGGGAGGGGGTCAAAAAGATACGCAGTATTTT.

Turning to this clonotype: A read error may explain this, as a much larger clone is one base away. This likely comes from a read error, as the CDR3 has no conserved phenylalanine or tryptophan at its end. The rearrangement uses TRBV7-2 and TRBJ1-5; D call uncertain. The CDR3 totals 12 residues. Germline CDR1 reads SGHTA; CDR2 reads FQGNSA. V was trimmed by 6 bases and J by 1 base, leaving 4 bases between them. In DNA form, the CDR3 reads TGTGCCAGCAGTCGGAGCAATCAGCCCCAGCATTAT. The encoded protein is CASSRSNQPQHY.

In its sample, this clonotype was seen many times. This rearrangement joins TRBV28 to TRBJ2-1; tentative D call: TRBD2 (6 bases). Germline V gives CDR1 MDHEN, CDR2 SYDVKM. The CDR3 extends over 20 amino acids. V lost 3 bases and J 10 bases, leaving 34 bases between the germline ends. The CDR3 loop is CASSFPLERKDSRDSREQFF. The CDR3 nucleotides are TGTGCCAGCAGTTTCCCGCTAGAGAGGAAGGACTCTCGGGACTCCCGGGAGCAGTTCTTC.

The table lists this clonotype with many counts. The chain uses TRBV24-1 and TRBJ2-3; 9 positions agree with TRBD1. Germline lookup yields CDR1 KGHDR and CDR2 SFDVKD. This CDR3 has 15 residues. The V segment lost 3 bases and the J segment 5 bases; nucleotides outside the gene matches: 5. The CDR3 bases are TGTGCCACCAGTGATCCCGGGACAGGGCGAGATACGCAGTATTTT. Translation: CATSDPGTGRDTQYF.

Ten or more counts support this clonotype. The chain combines TRBV10-3 with TRBJ1-1, with D possibly TRBD1 on 5 matching bases. The V gene's germline CDR1 is ENHRY and CDR2 SYGVKD. With 7 bases removed from V and 1 base from J, the gap between germline ends came to 7 bases. The length of the CDR3 is 12 residues. This CDR3 is CAIKQGNTEAFF. The CDR3, as DNA: TGTGCCATCAAGCAGGGGAACACTGAAGCTTTCTTT.

With regard to this clonotype: A much larger clonotype is one base distant, so this may be a read error. This chain connects TRBV28 to TRBJ1-5; D is uncertain. The germline CDR1 and CDR2 sequences are MDHEN and SYDVKM. This CDR3 has 15 residues. The CDR3: CAISPVWLSNQPQHF. As DNA, the CDR3 is TGTGCCATCAGTCCCGTCTGGCTAAGCAATCAGCCCCAGCATTTT.

There are many counts of this clonotype. The rearrangement uses TRBV29-1 and TRBJ2-7, with 7 bases fitting TRBD2. CDR1 and CDR2 (germline): SQVTM, ANQGSEA. The CDR3 is made up of 12 amino acids. V lost 7 bases to trimming and J lost 1 base; unmatched junction nucleotides: 4. This CDR3 reads CSAEGGSYEQYF. CDR3 coding DNA: TGCAGCGCCGAGGGAGGGTCCTACGAGCAGTACTTC.

The V gene is TRBV5-1, the J gene TRBJ1-4; no clear D gene. CDR3 length: 16 residues. Germline V gene sequence: CDR1 SGHRS, CDR2 YFSETQ. The V end lost 3 bases, the J end lost 7 bases, and 19 bases lay between the germline ends. In DNA, the CDR3 is TGCGCCAGCAGCTCTGCCTCGTCCTCGGCCCCTGAAAAACTGTTTTTT. It specifies CASSSASSSAPEKLFF.

A few counts support this clonotype. The chain uses TRBV7-9 and TRBJ1-2, with 8 bases aligning to TRBD1. This CDR3 is 15 amino acids long. Trimming at V came to 4 bases and at J to 8 bases, leaving 12 bases not matched to a gene. CDR1 SEHNR and CDR2 FQNEAQ come from the germline V gene (reference sequence). CDR3 loop: CASSWRQGNGEGYTF. CDR3 nucleotides: TGTGCCAGCAGCTGGAGACAGGGGAATGGAGAAGGCTACACCTTC.

This clonotype was detected many times. The rearrangement joins TRBV20-1 to TRBJ1-6; no reliable D call. CDR1 DFQATT and CDR2 SNEGSKA come from the germline V gene (reference sequence). V gave up 0 bases and J gave up 14 bases, with 8 bases separating them. This CDR3 contains 11 residues. The CDR3 bases are TGCAGTGCTAGAGAATTCATCACCCTCCACTTT. Translation gives CSAREFITLHF.

A note on this clonotype: One base away lies a much larger clone, so this may be a sequencing read error. V is TRBV5-6 and J is TRBJ1-3, with a tentative D call TRBD1 (5 bases). The CDR3 consists of 15 residues. From germline, CDR1 is SGHDT and CDR2 YYEEEE. This CDR3 is CASSLEPGAGNTLYF. The CDR3 DNA sequence: TGTGCCAGCAGCTTGGAGCCCGGGGCGGGAAACACCCTATATTTT.

This clonotype was counted many times. The chain joins TRBV29-1 to TRBJ2-1, with D maybe TRBD2 (6 bases). CDR1 and CDR2 (germline): SQVTM, ANQGSEA. CDR3 length: 15 amino acids. V was trimmed by 4 bases and J by 1 base, leaving 14 bases between them. CDR3 DNA: TGCAGCGTTGGGCTAGCGACCCATTCCTACAATGAGCAGTTCTTC. Its protein is CSVGLATHSYNEQFF.

This clonotype showed up many times. The V gene is TRBV12-3 or TRBV12-4, the J gene TRBJ1-4; D remains unclear. V dropped 6 bases and J dropped 8 bases, with 10 bases sitting between them. The CDR3 runs 12 residues. This CDR3 is CASSVYYEKLFF. The DNA of the CDR3 is TGTGCCAGCAGCGTCTACTACGAAAAACTGTTTTTT.